These 17 T cell receptor beta chains were all obtained from the same sample, sequenced in a study of T-cell reconstitution after alpha-beta-depleted transplantation in children (dated by TCRdb to about 2016). Per the publication, the treatment or condition label means: allogeneic hematopoietic cell transplantation with graft depleted of TCRalphabeta T cells and CD19 B cells. The library was generated by PCR. Sequencing used an Illumina HiSeq 2500. TCR libraries were prepared with molecular barcoding, using unique molecular identifiers to normalize TCRbeta repertoire quantification. The raw public reads went through TCRdb reprocessing: fastp at Q25, MiXCR clone calling, in-frame beta chains kept. Merged by CDR3 protein, the rows form single entries marked with the most common genes and DNA. For this sample the table gives about 440,000 distinct CDR3 sequences, of which around 46% were detected only once. Clones ranked in the top ten supply about 30% of the sample.

Sample: PBMCs, taken before TCRalphabeta/CD19-depleted stem cell transplant. The receptors were sampled from a girl aged 2-10 years with aplastic anemia, due to receive a stem cell transplant.

This clonotype was seen a single time. The rearrangement joins TRBV5-1 to TRBJ1-2; D perhaps matches TRBD1 (6 bases). Germline V CDR1 and CDR2: SGHRS, YFSETQ. With 0 bases removed from V and 3 bases from J, the gap between germline ends came to 9 bases. The CDR3 has 14 residues. The DNA for the CDR3 is TGCGCCAGCAGCTTGGCCAGGGGATACTATGGCTACACCTTC. Its translation is CASSLARGYYGYTF.

The sample holds a few counts of this clonotype. The J gene is TRBJ1-2, the V gene TRBV20-1; D not resolved. The V end lost 7 bases, the J end lost 1 base, and 7 bases lay between the germline ends. CDR1 and CDR2 (germline): DFQATT, SNEGSKA (reference sequence). The CDR3 length is 11 residues. The CDR3 DNA reads as TGCAGTGTCTGGCTTAACTATGGCTACACCTTC. Encoded protein: CSVWLNYGYTF.

The chain couples TRBV28 to TRBJ2-1, with 13 bases fitting TRBD2. This CDR3 is 20 amino acids long. Losses at the gene ends were 6 bases for V and 0 bases for J; bases not matched to a gene: 14. Germline CDR1 is MDHEN and CDR2 is SYDVKM. The CDR3 is CASSTPGLAGVGLSYNEQFF. In DNA form, the CDR3 reads TGTGCCAGCAGCACTCCTGGACTAGCGGGAGTGGGGCTCTCCTACAATGAGCAGTTCTTC.

This clonotype was seen a handful of times. This sequence joins TRBV7-8 and TRBJ1-2; D is perhaps TRBD1 (6 bases). CDR1 SGHVS and CDR2 FQNEAQ come from the germline V gene. This CDR3 spans 17 amino acids. Between the trimmed V and J ends, which lost 8 bases and 3 bases, there was a span of 25 bases. For the CDR3, the DNA is TGTGCCAGCGGGGGGGAAGGACAGACGTTAACTTACTATGGCTACACCTTC. Protein: CASGGEGQTLTYYGYTF.

V usage is TRBV7-3 and J usage is TRBJ1-2; D uncertain. The CDR3 loop spans 14 amino acids. Germline V gene sequence: CDR1 SGHTA, CDR2 FQGTGA. Trimming stripped 1 base from V and 8 bases from J, with 14 bases between. The CDR3 DNA reads TGTGCCAGCAGCTTAAGTGCGGGGTCGGTCGGCTACACCTTC. It yields the protein CASSLSAGSVGYTF. The full variable domain, completed using reference TRBV7-3 and TRBJ1-2, is GAGVSQTPSNKVTEKGKYVELRCDPISGHTALYWYRQSLGQGPEFLIYFQGTGAADDSGLPNDRFFAVRPEGSVSTLKIQRTERGDSAVYLCASSLSAGSVGYTFGSGTRLTVV.

This clonotype was recorded at least ten times. CDR3 nucleotides: TGCGCCAGCAGCGATGGAGGATCCGGGGATACGCAGTATTTT. Translated: CASSDGGSGDTQYF. The chain recombines TRBV5-1 with TRBJ2-3, with D tentatively TRBD2 (5 bases). The CDR3 loop spans 14 amino acids. Looked up from germline, CDR1 is SGHRS and CDR2 is YFSETQ. Deletions cut 4 bases from V and 6 bases from J, with 15 bases between.

The chain has TRBV29-1 and TRBJ2-1; TRBD1 matches 9 bases. The CDR3 spans 13 residues. CDR1 and CDR2 from the germline V gene are SQVTM and ANQGSEA. Unmatched junction bases numbered 5, after V lost 4 bases and J lost 7 bases. The CDR3, as DNA: TGCAGCGTTGTCTGGACAGGGGTAAATGAGCAGTTCTTC. It is translated as CSVVWTGVNEQFF.

This clonotype was seen a few times. V is TRBV18 and J is TRBJ2-2; TRBD1 might be the D (5 bases). V lost 3 bases, J lost 11 bases, and 10 bases lay in between. The V gene's germline CDR1 is KGHSH and CDR2 LQKENI. The CDR3 runs 12 residues. The CDR3 DNA follows: TGTGCCAGCTCACCGGCAGGGTCTGAGCTGTTTTTT. It specifies CASSPAGSELFF.

The chain carries TRBV20-1 and TRBJ1-5, with 11 bases lining up with TRBD1. CDR1 DFQATT and CDR2 SNEGSKA come from the germline V gene (reference sequence). The CDR3 has 16 residues. The junction had 7 bases not matched to a gene; V was cut back by 0 bases and J by 6 bases. The CDR3 DNA is TGCAGTGCTAGAGACCAACTCGGGACAGGGGGTCAGCCCCAGCATTTT. Translation gives CSARDQLGTGGQPQHF.

The V and J genes are TRBV27 and TRBJ2-2; D call uncertain. The germline CDR1 and CDR2 sequences are MNHEY and SMNVEV (reference sequence). Trimming pared 2 bases from V and 2 bases from J, leaving 12 bases between. The CDR3 consists of 16 residues. In nucleotides, the CDR3 is TGTGCCAGCAGTTTACTATCCCCATACAACACCGGGGAGCTGTTTTTT. This gives the protein CASSLLSPYNTGELFF.

The chain uses TRBV3-1 and TRBJ2-5; the D gene is possibly TRBD1 (6 bases). Trimming cost V 4 bases and J 7 bases, with 13 bases left between them. The CDR3 totals 13 residues. Germline V gene lookup returns CDR1 LGHDT and CDR2 YNNKEL (reference sequence). The CDR3 region is CASSRAGEGTQYF. CDR3 sequence (DNA): TGTGCCAGCAGCCGCGCAGGGGAAGGGACCCAGTACTTC.

This clonotype was counted between two and nine times. The rearrangement joins TRBV6-6 to TRBJ1-1; D is unclear. CDR3 length: 13 amino acids. Trimming removed 2 bases from V and 4 bases from J, with 8 bases in between. Germline V gives CDR1 MNHNY, CDR2 SVGAGI (reference sequence). The CDR3 bases are TGTGCCAGCAGTTACAGGGAATTCACTGAAGCTTTCTTT. Protein: CASSYREFTEAFF.

The V and J genes are TRBV5-1 and TRBJ2-3; D remains unclear. Per the germline V gene, CDR1 is SGHRS and CDR2 is YFSETQ. The V gene lost 1 base and the J gene lost 2 bases, with 11 bases spanning the gap. The CDR3 runs 15 residues. The CDR3 bases are TGCGCCAGCAGCTTGTCGACGACCCTCACAGATACGCAGTATTTT. Translated: CASSLSTTLTDTQYF.

In nucleotides, the CDR3 is TGTGCCAGCAGCCAAGGACAGGGGATTTTTAGCGAGACTGAAGCTTTCTTT. This codes for CASSQGQGIFSETEAFF. The V and J genes are TRBV3-1 and TRBJ1-1; 8 positions agree with TRBD1. Looked up from germline, CDR1 is LGHDT and CDR2 is YNNKEL (reference sequence). The CDR3 contains 17 residues. With V trimmed by 1 base and J by 5 bases, 12 bases remained unmatched.

This chain links TRBV4-3 with TRBJ1-3, with D possibly being TRBD1 (6 bases). The CDR3 contains 17 residues. Trimming stripped 2 bases from V and 1 base from J, with 15 bases between. Germline loops: CDR1 LGHNA, CDR2 YSLEER. This CDR3 reads CASSQRSTGRSGNTIYF. CDR3 sequence (DNA): TGCGCCAGCAGCCAACGGAGTACAGGGCGATCTGGAAACACCATATATTTT.

A few counts support this clonotype. The chain recombines TRBV6-4 with TRBJ2-1; D call uncertain. Deletions cut 3 bases from V and 6 bases from J, with 6 bases between. CDR1 is MRHNA, CDR2 SNTAGT, per germline. This CDR3 has 12 residues. The CDR3 reads CASSDGLNEQFF. CDR3 sequence (DNA): TGTGCCAGCAGTGATGGGCTCAATGAGCAGTTCTTC.

This CDR3 reads CSARGTGGRGEQFF. CDR3 nucleotide sequence: TGCAGTGCTAGAGGGACAGGGGGCAGGGGTGAGCAGTTCTTC. V usage is TRBV20-1 and J usage is TRBJ2-1, with 11 bases matching TRBD1. Unmatched junction bases numbered 5, after V lost 1 base and J lost 9 bases. Germline CDR1 reads DFQATT; CDR2 reads SNEGSKA (reference sequence). The CDR3 sequence is 14 residues long.